Given below is one TCR beta chain in context. Its antigen is not known. The CDR3 contains 15 residues. Losses at the gene ends were 4 bases for V and 1 base for J; bases not matched to a gene: 3. The V gene's germline CDR1 is MNHNY and CDR2 SVGAGI (reference sequence). Some clones are missing from TCRdb's copy, which holds only in-frame ones; the method was immunoSEQ multiplex PCR. The sample carries 18,000 or so clones, around 70% recorded once. Stated time point: cycle 4 day 1 (C4D1), after more than five weeks of nivolumab. Relapses following autologous stem cell transplantation were seen in all patients, with brentuximab vedotin exposure varying. The study purified CD4+ T cells from thawed PBMCs using magnetic negative selection. The sample originates from a study of PD-1 blockade in classical Hodgkin lymphoma. Study observations and caveats: Baseline diversity in complete responders resembled that of newly diagnosed patients. A significant rise in TCR diversity was seen by C4D1 for CD4+ cells but not for CD8+ cells. Compared with healthy donors, newly diagnosed patients reportedly showed lower baseline TCR diversity.

The TCR was taken from a human donor with classical Hodgkin lymphoma. The chain carries TRBV6-6 and TRBJ1-2; 10 bases agree with TRBD1. Sequencing was performed on CD4+ T cells from blood, taken before the fourth cycle of nivolumab. For the CDR3, the DNA is TGTGCCAGCAGTTCGGGACAGGGGAATAACTATGGCTACACCTTC. This translates into CASSSGQGNNYGYTF.